Listed below are T cell receptor beta chains from one sample, sequenced in a study of neurological immune-mediated disorders. One entry per CDR3 protein, called by TCRdb with MiXCR from the 5' RACE reads. This sample yields some 20,000 distinct CDR3 sequences, of which about 15% are seen a single time; less than 9% belongs to the top ten. Sequencing was carried out using CD4+ T cells from blood. The receptors come from an older woman with HTLV-1-associated myelopathy (HAM/TSP). CDR3s include the opening cysteine and the closing phenylalanine or tryptophan. Each record gives: D gene, V gene, clone size, J gene, CDR3 DNA, CDR3 protein. A D gene is named only where the DNA matches it firmly. A clone size is listed for some rows: how often the clone was seen (once, few, many), or a class if it is expanded.

>-|TRBV10-3|medium-sized|TRBJ1-2
TGTGCCATCAGTGAGTCGAGGGGGACCGGTGGAGGCTACACCTTC
CAISESRGTGGGYTF
>TRBD2|TRBV20-1|many|TRBJ2-3
TGCAGTGCTAAGACTAGCGGGGCGGCAGATACGCAGTATTTT
CSAKTSGAADTQYF
>-|TRBV20-1|many|TRBJ2-1
TGCAGTGCTAGAGATCTCGCAGGGGGGCTTCTCAATGAGCAGTTCTTC
CSARDLAGGLLNEQFF
>TRBD1|TRBV7-7|many|TRBJ2-1
TGTGCCAGCAGCTTAGAGGGGACAGGGTCCTCCTACAATGAGCAGTTCTTC
CASSLEGTGSSYNEQFF
>-|TRBV5-6|many|TRBJ1-2
TGTGCCAGCAGCTTGAAGAGAGGCTTCTATGGCTACACCTTC
CASSLKRGFYGYTF
>TRBD2|TRBV5-1|many|TRBJ2-2
TGCGCCAGCAGTTTTAGGACTAGCAGCAACACCGGGGAGCTGTTTTTT
CASSFRTSSNTGELFF
>TRBD1|TRBV5-1|many|TRBJ2-3
TGCGCCAGCAGCTTGCAGGGGGCTTCAGATACGCAGTATTTT
CASSLQGASDTQYF
>TRBD1|TRBV5-1|few|TRBJ2-7
TGCGCCAGCAGCAGCACCGAGACAGGGGAACCCTACGAGCAGTACTTC
CASSSTETGEPYEQYF
>-|TRBV6-6|many|TRBJ2-2
TGTGCCAGCAGTTACCCTAGGGGGGAAGGACCCGGGGAGCTGTTTTTT
CASSYPRGEGPGELFF
>-|TRBV29-1|many|TRBJ1-2
TGCAGCGTTCAACAGGGACCCTATGGCTACACCTTC
CSVQQGPYGYTF
>-|TRBV4-1|-|TRBJ2-3
TGCGCCAGCAGCCAAGATGGAGATTCTAGCACAGATACGCAGTATTTT
CASSQDGDSSTDTQYF
>-|TRBV20-1|-|TRBJ2-3
TGCAGTGCGCCGGTGGGCAGGGTGGTCACAGATACGCAGTATTTT
CSAPVGRVVTDTQYF
>-|TRBV20-1|many|TRBJ2-7
TGCAGTGCTAATCCGACGACAGGCCTTTCCTACGAGCAGTACTTC
CSANPTTGLSYEQYF
>TRBD1|TRBV3-1|many|TRBJ2-1
TGTGCCAGCAGCTTGTGGGGACAGGGGGACAATGAGCAGTTCTTC
CASSLWGQGDNEQFF
>-|TRBV20-1|large|TRBJ1-4
TGCAGTGCTTATCGCAGGGTAAATGAAAAACTGTTTTTT
CSAYRRVNEKLFF
>-|TRBV7-6|medium-sized|TRBJ2-3
TGTGCCAGCAGCTTATCCAGGGCCAGCACAGATACGCAGTATTTT
CASSLSRASTDTQYF
>TRBD1|TRBV7-2|medium-sized|TRBJ1-5
TGTGCCAGCAGGACCGGGACAGGGAAAGGCCAGCCCCAGCATTTT
CASRTGTGKGQPQHF
>TRBD2|TRBV9|many|TRBJ2-7
TGTGCCAGCAGCGTAGATAGCGGGAGCGTCGAGCAGTACTTC
CASSVDSGSVEQYF
>-|TRBV27|many|TRBJ2-3
TGTGCCAGCAGTTATGTCCGGGACGCAGATACGCAGTATTTT
CASSYVRDADTQYF
>-|TRBV5-1|many|TRBJ2-3
TGCGCCAGCAGCTTCGGCGGTGGTAGGTCCACAGATACGCAGTATTTT
CASSFGGGRSTDTQYF
>-|TRBV5-1|many|TRBJ2-2
TGCGCCAGCAGCTTGGCCGGCGCGAACACCGGGGAGCTGTTTTTT
CASSLAGANTGELFF
>-|TRBV20-1|many|TRBJ2-7
TGCAGTGCTAGAGTAGGGACAAATTCCTACGAGCAGTACTTC
CSARVGTNSYEQYF